The clone carrying this T cell receptor (beta chain) was counted a few times. Its antigen is unidentified. Together with a sample-barcoded 5' primer, a J-beta primer mix was included in a second PCR lasting roughly 6 to 12 cycles. TCRdb passed the 5' RACE reads through MiXCR, listing each CDR3 protein once. The sample carries about 580,000 distinct CDR3 sequences, under 55% recorded once. This entry comes from a study of blood T cells in healthy people across ages. Trimming took 1 base from V and 7 from J; bases not matched to a gene: 7. In germline, CDR1 is DFQATT, CDR2 SNEGSKA (reference sequence). CDR3 size: 14 residues. The study's findings and limits: The donors' CMV status was not determined, possibly confounding changes in expanded clonotypes. Strong correlation existed between TCR beta diversity and naive T cell percentage.

The sample providers were healthy Caucasian people from Russia, aged about 6 to 90. Sequenced sample: blood. The V gene is TRBV20-1, the J gene TRBJ2-7; 10 nucleotides align to TRBD2. This clonotype was obtained from a man older than 75 in good health. CDR3 DNA sequence: TGCAGTGCTAGAGGGCTAGCGGGAGTACAAGAGCAGTACTTC. It encodes CSARGLAGVQEQYF.